This T cell receptor beta chain was documented in a study of early T cells in non-severe SARS-CoV-2 infection. Study details: Sequencing of bulk RNA from unsorted whole blood was done, without chain pairing. Findings of the study overall: Missing private and CD4 specificities, VDJdb matching favored anti-spike CD8 responses.

CDR1 and CDR2 (germline): MNHEY, SMNVEV (reference sequence). The CDR3 is 14 residues long. The V gene lost 6 bases and the J gene lost 2 bases, with 14 bases spanning the gap. Comments on this clonotype: Its antigen is currently unknown.

Molecules of cDNA were individually given unique molecular identifiers that were attached to them. One entry per CDR3 protein results from TCRdb running MiXCR on the 5' RACE reads. The sample lists roughly 97,000 distinct CDR3 sequences; about 11% were seen once. The sequence came from an adult who was a healthcare worker with PCR-confirmed SARS-CoV-2 infection or an uninfected control (not recorded which). Sequencing used whole blood, obtained at baseline. The J gene is TRBJ2-7, the V gene TRBV27; D unresolved. The CDR3 region is CASRPELLPYEQYF. In DNA, the CDR3 is TGTGCCAGCAGGCCGGAACTCCTGCCCTACGAGCAGTACTTC.